These 22 T cell receptor beta chains were all obtained from the same sample, sequenced in a study of identical twins. TCRdb used MiXCR to reprocess the 5' RACE reads, holding one entry per CDR3 protein. The table shows 1.5 million or so distinct CDR3 sequences, with under 35% occurring only once. The sequenced material came from cord blood. The receptors here all came from a newborn girl in good health.

The V call is TRBV12-3 or TRBV12-4, the J call TRBJ2-7; 15 positions match TRBD2. V was clipped by 5 bases and J by 2 bases; unmatched bases: 7. The CDR3 has 17 residues. As DNA, the CDR3 is TGTGCCAGCAGTCCCGGGACTAGCGGGAGGAAAACCTACGAGCAGTACTTC. Amino acids: CASSPGTSGRKTYEQYF.

In its sample, this clonotype was seen a few times. V and J are TRBV20-1 and TRBJ2-1; D may be TRBD2 (6 bases). Trimming stripped 6 bases from V and 7 bases from J, with 22 bases between. The CDR3 is 15 residues long. Germline V lookup: CDR1 DFQATT, CDR2 SNEGSKA (reference sequence). The CDR3 spells CSAICGGTPKNEQFF. The CDR3 coding sequence is TGCAGTGCCATATGTGGAGGGACTCCTAAGAATGAGCAGTTCTTC.

This chain connects TRBV20-1 to TRBJ2-3; D not resolved. V gave up 6 bases and J gave up 6 bases, with 16 bases separating them. This CDR3 comprises 13 residues. In germline, CDR1 is DFQATT, CDR2 SNEGSKA (reference sequence). The CDR3 nucleotides are TGCAGTGCCCCACCAAACCCCCATGATACGCAGTATTTT. This translates into CSAPPNPHDTQYF.

The chain carries TRBV7-9 and TRBJ2-7; unclear D gene. The CDR3 length is 13 residues. Germline V lookup: CDR1 SEHNR, CDR2 FQNEAQ (reference sequence). V was pared by 2 bases and J by 5 bases, with 10 bases between. The CDR3 spells CASSLNPQDEQYF. The CDR3 nucleotides read TGTGCCAGCAGCTTAAATCCCCAGGACGAGCAGTACTTC.

This clonotype was seen a few times. The rearrangement uses TRBV4-2 and TRBJ2-3; 9 bases map to TRBD2. The CDR3 loop spans 18 amino acids. J lost 0 bases, V lost 0 bases, and 7 bases had no gene match. In germline, CDR1 is LGHNA, CDR2 YNFKEQ. CDR3 coding DNA: TGTGCCAGCAGCCAAGATCTCCTAGCGGGACGTAGCACAGATACGCAGTATTTT. Protein product: CASSQDLLAGRSTDTQYF.

This clonotype was seen a few times. The J gene is TRBJ1-2, the V gene TRBV28, with 7 bases fitting TRBD1. Germline-derived CDR1 and CDR2 are MDHEN and SYDVKM. After removal of 7 bases from V and 7 bases from J, the junction contained 9 bases not matched to a gene. There are 13 residues in the CDR3. The DNA of the CDR3 is TGTGCCAGCACCGTAGAAGGGGGCGGTGGCTACACCTTC. This sequence encodes CASTVEGGGGYTF.

Notes on this clonotype: A read error may be the cause here, since a much bigger clone is one base away. This sequence joins TRBV11-2 and TRBJ1-2, with D unclear. Germline CDR1 SGHAT, CDR2 FQNNGV. CDR3 length: 13 residues. In nucleotides, the CDR3 is TGTGCCAGCAGCTTAAGCCAGAACTATGACTACACCTTC. Its translation is CASSLSQNYDYTF. Variable domain in full (rest from reference TRBV11-2 and TRBJ1-2): EAGVAQSPRYKIIEKRQSVAFWCNPISGHATLYWYQQILGQGPKLLIQFQNNGVVDDSQLPKDRFSAERLKGVDSTLKIQPAKLEDSAVYLCASSLSQNYDYTFGSGTRLTVV.

Note on this clonotype: One junction end disagrees with the germline gene, perhaps due to a read error. V and J are TRBV12-3 or TRBV12-4 and TRBJ2-3; possibly TRBD1 for D (6 bases). The CDR3 totals 13 residues. Here the CDR3 DNA reads TGTGCCAGCAGACCAGGGGAGACAGATGCGCAGTATTTT. Translated: CASRPGETDAQYF.

The chain employs TRBV7-2 and TRBJ2-1, with D possibly matching TRBD2 (5 bases). CDR3 length equals 14 residues. In germline, CDR1 is SGHTA, CDR2 FQGNSA. With 1 base removed from V and 8 bases from J, the gap between germline ends came to 12 bases. CDR3 nucleotides: TGTGCCAGCAGCTTAGGTGTAGCGTGGGATGAGCAGTTCTTC. It specifies CASSLGVAWDEQFF. The full variable domain, its missing parts supplied by reference TRBV7-2 and TRBJ2-1, is GAGVSQSPSNKVTEKGKDVELRCDPISGHTALYWYRQSLGQGLEFLIYFQGNSAPDKSGLPSDRFSAERTGGSVSTLTIQRTQQEDSAVYLCASSLGVAWDEQFFGPGTRLTVL.

This clonotype was picked up a small number of times. The V and J genes are TRBV4-2 and TRBJ2-7, with no clear D. CDR3 length: 15 amino acids. The germline V gene has CDR1 LGHNA and CDR2 YNFKEQ. Trimming cost V 0 bases and J 0 bases, with 9 bases left between them. In DNA form, the CDR3 reads TGTGCCAGCAGCCAAGATAAACTGAGCTCCTACGAGCAGTACTTC. Protein: CASSQDKLSSYEQYF.

The sample holds a few counts of this clonotype. The chain employs TRBV20-1 and TRBJ2-1; D unresolved. The CDR3 is made up of 12 amino acids. Germline V CDR1 and CDR2: DFQATT, SNEGSKA (reference sequence). The ends were cut back, 3 bases at V and 7 bases at J, with 10 bases in the middle. CDR3 residues: CSASRTNNEQFF. Here the CDR3 DNA reads TGCAGTGCTAGTCGGACGAATAATGAGCAGTTCTTC.

This clonotype has more than one count but fewer than ten. V and J are TRBV28 and TRBJ2-4; perhaps D is TRBD1 or TRBD2 (5 bases each). V lost 6 bases and J 2 bases, leaving 11 bases between the germline ends. Germline V CDR1 and CDR2: MDHEN, SYDVKM. The CDR3 extends over 14 amino acids. The CDR3 DNA reads as TGTGCCAGCAGCTCCGGGACCCCCAAAAACATTCAGTACTTC. It encodes CASSSGTPKNIQYF.

J is TRBJ2-1 and V is TRBV20-1; D uncertain. Trimming shortened V by 6 bases and J by 2 bases, and 26 bases separated the two germline ends. The CDR3 is 18 amino acids. Germline loops: CDR1 DFQATT, CDR2 SNEGSKA (reference sequence). CDR3 sequence (DNA): TGCAGTGCCCCGCCAAGATCTCCGCTAGGCCCCACCTACAATGAGCAGTTCTTC. It translates to CSAPPRSPLGPTYNEQFF.

This sequence joins TRBV7-2 and TRBJ2-3, with 9 bases that match TRBD2. The CDR3 totals 18 residues. Looked up from germline, CDR1 is SGHTA and CDR2 is FQGNSA. Trimming at V came to 2 bases and at J to 3 bases, leaving 12 bases not matched to a gene. The CDR3 DNA follows: TGTGCCAGCAGCTTAATAACTTGGACTAGCGAGTGGACAGATACGCAGTATTTT. The encoded protein is CASSLITWTSEWTDTQYF.

The chain uses TRBV28 and TRBJ2-2; 7 bases are a match to TRBD2. Trimming cost V 3 bases and J 3 bases; bases outside gene matches: 4. Germline values: CDR1 MDHEN, CDR2 SYDVKM. CDR3 size: 15 residues. DNA for the CDR3: TGTGCCAGCAGTTTGGGGGGGACCTACACCGGGGAGCTGTTTTTT. Protein: CASSLGGTYTGELFF.

The chain is built from TRBV6-4 and TRBJ2-2, with unresolved D. Looked up from germline, CDR1 is MRHNA and CDR2 is SNTAGT. The V end was cut by 5 bases, the J end by 0 bases, with 13 bases between. The CDR3 extends over 16 amino acids. The CDR3 DNA is TGTGCCAGCAGTCCCGGACCGACGACGAACACCGGGGAGCTGTTTTTT. This translates into CASSPGPTTNTGELFF.

This clonotype has only a few counts. The CDR3 DNA reads as TGCAGTGCTAGGGTCTCTAGCGGGAGACGGGAGACCCAGTACTTC. Its protein product is CSARVSSGRRETQYF. The V call is TRBV20-1, the J call TRBJ2-5; 10 nucleotides agree with TRBD2. CDR1 and CDR2 (germline): DFQATT, SNEGSKA (reference sequence). V dropped 3 bases and J dropped 5; count of bases not matched to a gene: 9. The CDR3 length is 15 residues.

The CDR3 protein is CASSATPANEKLFF. In DNA, the CDR3 is TGTGCCAGCAGTGCGACACCCGCTAATGAAAAACTGTTTTTT. This chain links TRBV12-3 or TRBV12-4 with TRBJ1-4; D unclear. V lost 5 bases and J lost 3, with 10 bases in between. CDR3 length: 14 amino acids.

The V and J genes are TRBV5-5 and TRBJ2-7, with 7 positions matching TRBD2. Germline loops: CDR1 SGHKS, CDR2 YYEKEE (reference sequence). Unmatched junction bases numbered 4, after V lost 1 base and J lost 0 bases. CDR3 length: 15 residues. CDR3 in amino acids: CASSLKRDPSYEQYF. The DNA for the CDR3 is TGTGCCAGCAGCTTGAAGCGGGACCCCTCCTACGAGCAGTACTTC.

The chain carries TRBV5-1 and TRBJ2-1; no firm D call. V was shortened by 3 bases and J by 0 bases, with 7 bases between the two germline ends. This CDR3 is 14 amino acids long. CDR1 SGHRS and CDR2 YFSETQ come from the germline V gene. CDR3 DNA: TGCGCCAGCAGCTCCCGTAACTCCTACAATGAGCAGTTCTTC. Encoded protein: CASSSRNSYNEQFF. Using reference TRBV5-1 and TRBJ2-1 for the parts outside the CDR3, the full variable domain is KAGVTQTPRYLIKTRGQQVTLSCSPISGHRSVSWYQQTPGQGLQFLFEYFSETQRNKGNFPGRFSGRQFSNSRSEMNVSTLELGDSALYLCASSSRNSYNEQFFGPGTRLTVL.

This clonotype has just a few counts. J is TRBJ2-3 and V is TRBV7-8, with TRBD2 matching 8 bases. With V trimmed by 5 bases and J by 4 bases, 11 bases remained unmatched. The CDR3 totals 16 residues. Germline V lookup: CDR1 SGHVS, CDR2 FQNEAQ. Written as DNA, the CDR3 is TGTGCCAGCAGCCACGGGGGGGCCGCTGTCCCAGATACGCAGTATTTT. Its translation: CASSHGGAAVPDTQYF.

This clonotype was detected a few times. The J gene is TRBJ2-1, the V gene TRBV3-1; maybe TRBD2 (6 bases). Trimming pared 1 base from V and 2 bases from J, leaving 15 bases between. The germline gives CDR1 LGHDT, CDR2 YNNKEL (reference sequence). The CDR3 covers 17 residues. This chain's CDR3 is CASSQGGVIATYNEQFF. CDR3 DNA sequence: TGTGCCAGCAGCCAAGGGGGGGTCATAGCGACCTACAATGAGCAGTTCTTC.